This TCR beta chain is drawn from a study of T cells in women clearing cervical HPV infection. MY09/MY11 PCR detected cervical HPV DNA; dot-blot assigned genotypes. Germline CDR1 reads SGHDT; CDR2 reads YYEEEE. Trimming left V 4 bases short and J 4 bases short, with 10 bases between. This CDR3 is 13 amino acids long. As for this clone: Its antigen is not identified. The read falls 3 residues short of the CDR3 end, and the missing part is taken from the germline J gene.

Clones were sequenced by immunoSEQ multiplex PCR, and TCRdb holds only the in-frame ones, with some missing. The table gives about 41,000 clones; the top ten clones make up about 7.3% of it. Findings and limits, study-wide: Cases carried less TRBV6-7 than controls: approximately 0.1% versus 0.16%. CIN3+ cases had significantly higher TCR repertoire richness than controls, but evenness did not differ. It is unknown whether associations predate infection; no effector/memory or HPV-specific sorting.

V usage is TRBV5-6 and J usage is TRBJ2-3; a possible D gene is TRBD2 (5 bases). The source material was blood buffy coat. This sequence was found in a woman between 18 and 69 years old with a cervical HPV16 infection that either progressed to CIN3+ or cleared (not recorded which). CDR3 residues: CASSGRGADTQYF. The DNA read from the CDR3 is TGTGCCAGCAGCGGACGGGGTGCAGATACG.